The rows below give T cell receptor beta chains drawn from one sample of a study of T cells in Graves' hyperthyroidism and ophthalmopathy. TCRdb re-analysed the multiplex PCR reads in MiXCR, keeping a single row per CDR3 protein. The table shows around 600,000 distinct CDR3 sequences, with approximately 15% occurring only once. Sequencing was carried out using blood. The receptors were gathered from a woman in her twenties or thirties with Graves' hyperthyroidism. Each CDR3 is given with its conserved first and last residue. D genes are given only for firm matches. Rows may omit the clone size; those that give it use once, few, many or a size class.

cdr3_aa cdr3_nt d_call v_call clone_size j_call
CASSQVAGGMGSDTQYF TGTGCCAGCAGCCAAGTAGCGGGAGGTATGGGGTCAGATACGCAGTATTTT TRBD2 TRBV3-1 many TRBJ2-3
CASSQTGASTDTQYF TGTGCCAGCAGCCAGACAGGGGCGAGCACAGATACGCAGTATTTT TRBD1 TRBV6-2/TRBV6-3 . TRBJ2-3
CAWTLGGRGNQPQHF TGTGCCTGGACCCTCGGAGGGAGGGGTAATCAGCCCCAGCATTTT . TRBV30 many TRBJ1-5
CASSRSGASTDTQYF TGTGCCAGCAGCCGGAGCGGAGCTAGCACAGATACGCAGTATTTT . TRBV4-2 many TRBJ2-3
CASSFTSGNYEQYF TGTGCCAGCAGCTTTACTAGCGGGAACTACGAGCAGTACTTC TRBD2 TRBV7-8 few TRBJ2-7
CSAAGQTDIYGYTF TGCAGTGCTGCCGGACAGACGGACATCTATGGCTACACCTTC . TRBV20-1 many TRBJ1-2
CSVVAGTIYNEQFF TGCAGCGTGGTAGCGGGAACGATTTACAATGAGCAGTTCTTC TRBD2 TRBV29-1 many TRBJ2-1
CATGLAVYNEQFF TGTGCCACCGGACTAGCGGTATACAATGAGCAGTTCTTC TRBD2 TRBV11-1 few TRBJ2-1
CASSRLGFEQFF TGTGCCAGCAGTCGACTAGGCTTTGAGCAGTTCTTC . TRBV9 . TRBJ2-1
CASRWAGQGAYEQYF TGTGCCAGCAGGTGGGCTGGACAGGGTGCCTACGAGCAGTACTTC TRBD1 TRBV12-3/TRBV12-4 many TRBJ2-7
CSAKVAGTGHEQYF TGCAGTGCTAAAGTCGCCGGGACAGGGCACGAGCAGTACTTC TRBD1 TRBV20-1 few TRBJ2-7
CSAREGASGFLRQFF TGCAGTGCTAGAGAAGGTGCGAGCGGGTTTTTACGGCAGTTCTTC . TRBV20-1 many TRBJ2-1
CASSPLEIRELNTEAFF TGTGCCAGCTCACCACTAGAAATCAGGGAACTGAACACTGAAGCTTTCTTT . TRBV18 many TRBJ1-1
CASSEADPDEQYF TGTGCCAGCAGTGAGGCCGACCCCGACGAGCAGTACTTC . TRBV2 few TRBJ2-7
CASSLEGQPQHF TGTGCCAGCAGCTTAGAGGGTCAGCCCCAGCATTTT . TRBV5-1 many TRBJ1-5